One T cell receptor (beta chain) is described in this entry. This receptor's antigen is unknown. Nothing much larger sits one base from this clone, and base qualities are not available. These data come from a study of blood T cell repertoires in COVID-19 (TCRdb year 2020). For the study in its entirety: Samples from collaborators originated in the United States, Italy and Spain and spanned both the acute and convalescent phases of COVID-19. The material from the prospective study consisted of cDNA or gDNA derived from T cells, B-cell-depleted T cells, or PBMCs. Nearly every sample came with metadata listing a de-identified subject ID, COVID-19 status, age in years and sex. The samples were drawn from the first 160 participants of the ongoing ImmuneRACE study and from 1,254 subjects provided by 6 global collaborators. Deeply sampled blood TCRbeta repertoires from subjects exposed to, actively infected with, or recovered from COVID-19 were included in the dataset. Where available, HLA class I and class II types were taken from metadata supplied by the sample provider and were not determined by assay-based typing. A freely available public database, intended as a resource for researchers studying the immune response to SARS-CoV-2, is where the repertoires were released. What the research found in general, with its limitations: Clinical and demographic metadata were provided uncurated, with the amount varying by source and participant.

Another Seattle source contributed samples from volunteer blood donors who had recovered from COVID-19. Whole blood was collected in K2EDTA tubes by collaborating institutions according to the institutions' own protocols. For TCRbeta analysis, collaborators shipped samples as frozen whole blood, isolated PBMCs, or DNA extracted from either of those sample types. TCRbeta CDR3 regions were amplified from genomic DNA by means of the immunoSEQ Assay, a bias-controlled multiplex PCR. The source study handled its data this way. Nucleated cell counts per sample were estimated from amplification of reference gene primers within the assay. To quantify the absolute abundance of each unique TCRbeta CDR3 rearrangement, sequence reads were collapsed and filtered. Productive Simpson clonality was computed per sample as the square root of Simpson's diversity index over productive rearrangements. The table was pulled from immuneACCESS by TCRdb, which kept in-frame rearrangements only. Such tables lose some clones; where checked, under half of the loss comes from unresolved V genes, and the rest has no known cause. V, J and clone size are taken as reported in that table, and D and trimming were inferred from the DNA itself. The table for this sample lists nearly 250,000 clones; around nine tenths of them were counted only once. The top ten clones comprise under 2% of the sample.

The source is a woman aged 55 to 70 who had recovered from COVID-19. Sequencing was done on a sample of peripheral blood.

DNA sequence: TGTGCCAGCAGCTTGGTACAGGGAAGAGACGGCTACACCTTC. This codes for CASSLVQGRDGYTF. The V gene is TRBV7-2 and the J gene is TRBJ1-2; possibly the D gene is TRBD1, per 6 matching bases. Relative to germline, V is 3 bases shorter and J is 8 bases shorter, with 16 bases between their ends. From the cysteine up to the phenylalanine, the CDR3 has a length of 14 residues. Only the CDR3 part of the read is kept: 42 bases, read in frame from the first base. The germline V gene specifies SGHTA as CDR1 and FQGNSA as CDR2.